A selection of T cell receptor beta chains follows, all from one sample in a study of OX40 agonist ivuxolimab in advanced cancers. The method was immunoSEQ multiplex PCR; TCRdb's version includes in-frame clones alone and lacks a portion of them. This sample has more than 45,000 clones, with around 90% found just once. Source: CD4+ or CD8+ T cells sorted from blood, taken in a trial of the OX40 agonist ivuxolimab. The receptors were gathered from an adult with an advanced solid tumor such as melanoma, head and neck, liver or kidney cancer. Each CDR3 is given with its conserved first and last residue. The order of the fields is clone size, J gene, V gene, D gene, CDR3 protein, CDR3 DNA. The D gene is left open where the match is weak. Part of the rows lack a size; the others show once, few, many or a class for expanded clones.

. | TRBJ1-2 | TRBV11-2 | . | CASSLSYPNYGYTF | TGTGCCAGCAGCTTATCTTACCCCAACTATGGCTACACCTTC
. | TRBJ1-5 | TRBV12-5 | TRBD1 | CASDNFPTGGRDQPQHF | TGTGCTAGTGACAATTTTCCGACAGGGGGGCGCGATCAGCCCCAGCATTTT
. | TRBJ1-2 | TRBV29-1 | TRBD1 | CSVQEDRGNGYTF | TGCAGCGTCCAGGAAGACAGGGGTAACGGCTACACCTTC
few | TRBJ1-1 | TRBV5-1 | . | CASSPPGGTEAFF | TGCGCCAGCAGCCCCCCGGGTGGCACTGAAGCTTTCTTT
. | TRBJ1-5 | TRBV19 | . | CASSAGVRGNQPQHF | TGTGCCAGTAGTGCAGGGGTGAGGGGCAATCAGCCCCAGCATTTT
. | TRBJ2-3 | TRBV19 | TRBD1 | CASSIEDRGRGVADTQYF | TGTGCCAGTAGTATAGAAGACAGGGGGCGAGGGGTAGCAGATACGCAGTATTTT
. | TRBJ2-3 | TRBV6-4 | . | CASSDSYSGTDTQYF | TGTGCCAGCAGTGACTCTTATAGCGGCACAGATACGCAGTATTTT
. | TRBJ1-3 | TRBV4-1 | . | CASSPSSLSGNTIYF | TGCGCCAGCAGCCCCAGTTCCCTCTCTGGAAACACCATATATTTT
. | TRBJ2-3 | TRBV30 | TRBD2 | CAWSVLPAGGNSTDTQYF | TGTGCCTGGAGTGTACTACCAGCGGGGGGCAATAGCACAGATACGCAGTATTTT
. | TRBJ2-3 | TRBV6-5 | TRBD1 | CASSPMDRETDTQYF | TGTGCCAGCAGTCCTATGGACAGGGAAACAGATACGCAGTATTTT
once | TRBJ1-4 | TRBV11-2 | . | CASTRAGATNEKLFF | TGTGCCAGCACCCGAGCCGGGGCAACTAATGAAAAACTGTTTTTT
. | TRBJ2-1 | TRBV30 | . | CAWSLGDLQFF | TGTGCCTGGAGTTTAGGGGATCTGCAGTTCTTC
. | TRBJ2-1 | TRBV5-1 | TRBD2 | CASSRLAGGRYNEQFF | TGCGCCAGCAGCAGACTAGCGGGGGGCCGGTACAATGAGCAGTTCTTC
. | TRBJ1-5 | TRBV29-1 | . | CSVEDGSNQPQHF | TGCAGCGTTGAAGATGGAAGCAATCAGCCCCAGCATTTT
once | TRBJ2-1 | TRBV4-1 | TRBD1 | CASSRDRYNEQFF | TGCGCCAGCAGCCGGGACAGATACAATGAGCAGTTCTTC
. | TRBJ2-1 | TRBV11-3 | . | CASSLDSNEQFF | TGTGCCAGCAGCTTAGACAGCAATGAGCAGTTCTTC